Below are 15 T cell receptor beta chains sequenced from a single sample in a study of blood T cell repertoires in COVID-19. Clones were sequenced by immunoSEQ multiplex PCR, and TCRdb holds only the in-frame ones, with some missing. The sample has approximately 440,000 clones, roughly nine tenths seen once; the top ten hold under 0.75%. Specimen: PBMCs or T cells enriched from blood (not recorded which). All receptors derive from a woman aged 18-35 years who had recovered from COVID-19.

This chain links TRBV15 with TRBJ2-4, with a weak D call TRBD1 (6 bases). Germline V gene sequence: CDR1 LNHNV, CDR2 YYDKDF (reference sequence). There are 15 residues in the CDR3. Trimming cost V 3 bases and J 2 bases, with 11 bases left between them. The CDR3, as DNA: TGTGCCACCAGCAGGATCGGGACAACCAAAAACATTCAGTACTTC. Translating gives CATSRIGTTKNIQYF. Complete variable domain (other parts from reference TRBV15 and TRBJ2-4): DAMVIQNPRYQVTQFGKPVTLSCSQTLNHNVMYWYQQKSSQAPKLLFHYYDKDFNNEADTPDNFQSRRPNTSFCFLDIRSPGLGDTAMYLCATSRIGTTKNIQYFGAGTRLSVL.

This sequence joins TRBV18 and TRBJ1-3; D remains unclear. The CDR3 sequence is 14 residues long. With 3 bases removed from V and 2 bases from J, the gap between germline ends came to 8 bases. Germline V gives CDR1 KGHSH, CDR2 LQKENI. CDR3 protein: CASSPRVAGNTIYF. The DNA of the CDR3 is TGTGCCAGCTCACCCCGAGTCGCTGGAAACACCATATATTTT.

This clone appeared a single time. The chain couples TRBV6-6 to TRBJ1-6, with TRBD1 as a possible D gene (6 bases). This CDR3 is 14 amino acids long. Germline-derived CDR1 and CDR2 are MNHNY and SVGAGI (reference sequence). V was cut by 3 bases and J by 7 bases, with 10 bases left in between. The DNA for the CDR3 is TGTGCCAGCAGTTATCGCCAGGGGAATTCACCCCTCCACTTT. Amino acid sequence: CASSYRQGNSPLHF.

This clone was recorded once. This chain links TRBV4-1 with TRBJ1-2, with 9 bases aligning to TRBD1. The trim removed 5 bases at V and 8 bases at J, leaving 9 bases unmatched. The CDR3 has 14 residues. The V gene's germline CDR1 is MGHRA and CDR2 YSYEKL. The CDR3 loop is CASSSDRGAGGYTF. For the CDR3, the DNA is TGCGCCAGCAGCTCTGACAGGGGGGCCGGCGGCTACACCTTC.

The V call is TRBV28, the J call TRBJ2-5, with TRBD1 matching 12 bases. Germline values: CDR1 MDHEN, CDR2 SYDVKM. The ends lost 5 bases at V and 4 bases at J; junction bases unmatched: 14. The CDR3 has 18 residues. The CDR3: CASSPALYRDRGRETQYF. CDR3 sequence (DNA): TGTGCCAGCAGTCCTGCTTTGTATCGGGACAGGGGGCGAGAGACCCAGTACTTC.

This clone was recorded once. CDR3 protein: CASSQGFRVDDTEAFF. As DNA, the CDR3 is TGCGCCAGCAGCCAAGGGTTCAGGGTAGACGACACTGAAGCTTTCTTT. This chain connects TRBV4-1 to TRBJ1-1, with a possible D match to TRBD1 (5 bases). The length of the CDR3 is 16 residues. Trimming removed 1 base at V and 3 bases at J, with 15 bases between. Per germline, CDR1 MGHRA and CDR2 YSYEKL.

The J gene is TRBJ1-1, the V gene TRBV6-5; 7 bases fit TRBD1. V lost 0 bases and J lost 9; bases outside the gene matches: 1. Germline V gives CDR1 MNHEY, CDR2 SVGAGI. This CDR3 is built from 12 residues. The CDR3 loop reads CASSYSTGKAFF. The CDR3 DNA is TGTGCCAGCAGTTACTCGACAGGGAAAGCTTTCTTT.

This sequence joins TRBV12-3 or TRBV12-4 and TRBJ2-7; D not certain. Trimming removed 3 bases from V and 3 bases from J, with 9 bases in between. The CDR3 is made up of 13 amino acids. The CDR3 sequence is CASSLNSGYEQYF. CDR3 bases: TGTGCCAGCAGTTTGAACTCGGGCTACGAGCAGTACTTC.

The chain employs TRBV28 and TRBJ1-3; TRBD1 agrees at 7 bases. Per the germline V gene, CDR1 is MDHEN and CDR2 is SYDVKM. V shed 7 bases, J shed 4 bases, and the junction held 10 bases outside the gene matches. The CDR3 consists of 15 residues. The CDR3 coding sequence is TGTGCCAGCACCCGCAGGGACAGAAACGGAAACACCATATATTTT. Translating it yields CASTRRDRNGNTIYF.

In DNA, the CDR3 is TGTGCCAGCAGTTTACAGGATCAGCCCCAGCATTTT. It encodes CASSLQDQPQHF. The chain combines TRBV28 with TRBJ1-5; D call uncertain. This CDR3 spans 12 amino acids. CDR1 is MDHEN and CDR2 is SYDVKM in the germline V gene. Trimming stripped 2 bases from V and 5 bases from J, with 4 bases between.

The chain links TRBV4-1 to TRBJ1-2, with a weak D call TRBD1 (5 bases). In germline, CDR1 is MGHRA, CDR2 YSYEKL. The length of the CDR3 is 15 residues. V gave up 1 base and J gave up 4 bases, with 13 bases separating them. The CDR3 DNA reads TGCGCCAGCAGCCAAGTTCCAGGGCCCCGCTATGGCTACACCTTC. It codes for CASSQVPGPRYGYTF.

The chain joins TRBV29-1 to TRBJ2-1, with 9 bases identical to TRBD1. CDR1 and CDR2 from the germline V gene are SQVTM and ANQGSEA. The CDR3 extends over 15 amino acids. V trimming: 5 bases; J trimming: 3 bases; junction bases outside the gene matches: 8. The CDR3 nucleotides read TGCAGCGTTCAATACCCGGGACAGGGCTACAATGAGCAGTTCTTC. Encoded protein: CSVQYPGQGYNEQFF.

The chain carries TRBV18 and TRBJ2-5; 7 bases agree with TRBD2. This CDR3 is built from 14 residues. The germline V gene encodes CDR1 KGHSH and CDR2 LQKENI. The J segment lost 2 bases and the V segment lost 6 bases, leaving 6 bases of the junction unmatched. Written as DNA, the CDR3 is TGTGCCAGCTCGCCCGGGGGGAGACAAGAGACCCAGTACTTC. It is translated as CASSPGGRQETQYF.

This chain joins TRBV2 and TRBJ1-4; D perhaps matches TRBD1 (6 bases). The V end was cut by 5 bases, the J end by 5 bases, with 12 bases between. The CDR3 spans 14 residues. Germline values: CDR1 SNHLY, CDR2 FYNNEI. The CDR3 DNA sequence: TGTGCCAGCAGTCCGGACAGACAGAATGAAAAACTGTTTTTT. It translates to CASSPDRQNEKLFF.

This rearrangement joins TRBV6-1 to TRBJ2-3, with a tentative D call TRBD2 (6 bases). CDR1 MNHNS and CDR2 SASEGT come from the germline V gene. The CDR3 has 17 amino acids. With 4 bases removed from V and 2 bases from J, the gap between germline ends came to 19 bases. The CDR3 region is CASSGWGAEGITDTQYF. As DNA, the CDR3 is TGTGCCAGCAGTGGGTGGGGCGCGGAGGGGATCACAGATACGCAGTATTTT.